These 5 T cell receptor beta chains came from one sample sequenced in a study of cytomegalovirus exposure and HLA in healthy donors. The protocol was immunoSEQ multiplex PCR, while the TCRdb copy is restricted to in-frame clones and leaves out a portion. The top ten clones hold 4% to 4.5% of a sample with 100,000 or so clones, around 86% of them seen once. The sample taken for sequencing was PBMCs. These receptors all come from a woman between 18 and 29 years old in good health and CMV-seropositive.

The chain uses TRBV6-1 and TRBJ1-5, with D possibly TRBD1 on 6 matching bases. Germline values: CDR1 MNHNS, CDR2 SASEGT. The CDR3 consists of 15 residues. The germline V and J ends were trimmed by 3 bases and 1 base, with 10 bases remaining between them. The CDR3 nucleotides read TGTGCCAGCAGTGAGGTTAGGGGGAGCAATCAGCCCCAGCATTTT. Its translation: CASSEVRGSNQPQHF.

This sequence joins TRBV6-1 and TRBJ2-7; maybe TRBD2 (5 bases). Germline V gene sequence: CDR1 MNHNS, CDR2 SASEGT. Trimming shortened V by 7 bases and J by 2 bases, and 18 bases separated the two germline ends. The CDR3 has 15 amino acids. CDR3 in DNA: TGTGCCAGCACCCTTCTCCCGGGAAGAACCTACGAGCAGTACTTC. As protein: CASTLLPGRTYEQYF.

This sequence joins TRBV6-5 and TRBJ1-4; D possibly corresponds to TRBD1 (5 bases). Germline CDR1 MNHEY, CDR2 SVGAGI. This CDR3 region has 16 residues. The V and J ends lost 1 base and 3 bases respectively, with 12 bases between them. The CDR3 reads CASSYFLGGANEKLFF. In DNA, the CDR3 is TGTGCCAGCAGTTACTTCCTGGGGGGGGCTAATGAAAAACTGTTTTTT.

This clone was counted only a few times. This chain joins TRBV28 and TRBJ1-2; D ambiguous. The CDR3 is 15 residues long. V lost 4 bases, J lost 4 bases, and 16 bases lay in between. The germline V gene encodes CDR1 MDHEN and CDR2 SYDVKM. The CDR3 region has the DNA TGTGCCAGCAGTTCACCCCCCGGACTGACCTATGGCTACACCTTC. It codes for CASSSPPGLTYGYTF.

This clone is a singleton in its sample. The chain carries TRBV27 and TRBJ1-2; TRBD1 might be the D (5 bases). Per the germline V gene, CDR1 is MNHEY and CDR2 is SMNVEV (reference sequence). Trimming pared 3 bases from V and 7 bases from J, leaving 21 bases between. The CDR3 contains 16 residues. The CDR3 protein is CASSFYGGVGPGGYTF. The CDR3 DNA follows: TGTGCCAGCAGTTTCTATGGGGGGGTGGGCCCTGGTGGCTACACCTTC.